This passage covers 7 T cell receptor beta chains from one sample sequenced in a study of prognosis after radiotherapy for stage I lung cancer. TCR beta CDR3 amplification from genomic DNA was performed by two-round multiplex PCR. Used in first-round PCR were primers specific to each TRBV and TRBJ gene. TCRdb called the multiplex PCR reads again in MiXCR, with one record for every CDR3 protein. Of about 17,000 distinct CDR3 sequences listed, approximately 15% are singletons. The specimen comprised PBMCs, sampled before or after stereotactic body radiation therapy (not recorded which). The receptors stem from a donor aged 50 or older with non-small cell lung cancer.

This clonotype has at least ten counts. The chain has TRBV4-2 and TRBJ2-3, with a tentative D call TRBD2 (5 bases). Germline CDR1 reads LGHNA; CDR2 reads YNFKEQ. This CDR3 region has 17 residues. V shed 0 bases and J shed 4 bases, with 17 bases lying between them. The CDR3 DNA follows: TGTGCCAGCAGCCAAGATTTATGGGGAGAAACACCAGATACGCAGTATTTT. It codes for CASSQDLWGETPDTQYF.

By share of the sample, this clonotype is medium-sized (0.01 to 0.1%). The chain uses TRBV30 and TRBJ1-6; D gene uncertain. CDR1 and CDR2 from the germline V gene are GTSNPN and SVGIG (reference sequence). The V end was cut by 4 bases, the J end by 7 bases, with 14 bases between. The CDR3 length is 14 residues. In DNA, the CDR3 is TGTGCCTGGAATACACGAGGGTCCAATTCACCCCTCCACTTT. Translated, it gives CAWNTRGSNSPLHF.

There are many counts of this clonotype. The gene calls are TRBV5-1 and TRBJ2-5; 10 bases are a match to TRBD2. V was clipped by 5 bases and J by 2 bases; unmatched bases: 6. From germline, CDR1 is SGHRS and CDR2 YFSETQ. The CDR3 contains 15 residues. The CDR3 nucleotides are TGCGCCAGCAGGTGGCTAGCGGGGGCTCAAGAGACCCAGTACTTC. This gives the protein CASRWLAGAQETQYF.

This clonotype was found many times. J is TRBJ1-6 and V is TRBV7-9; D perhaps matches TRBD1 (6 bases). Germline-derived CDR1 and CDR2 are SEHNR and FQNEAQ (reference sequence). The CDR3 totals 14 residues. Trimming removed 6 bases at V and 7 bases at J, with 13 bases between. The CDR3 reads CASSYQGSNSPLHF. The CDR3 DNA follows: TGTGCCAGCAGTTACCAGGGGAGCAATTCACCCCTCCACTTT.

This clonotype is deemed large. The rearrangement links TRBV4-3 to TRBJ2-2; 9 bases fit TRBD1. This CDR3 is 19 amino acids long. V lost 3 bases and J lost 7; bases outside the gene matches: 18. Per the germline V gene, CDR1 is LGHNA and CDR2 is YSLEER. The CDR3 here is CASSHAPAGTGSLGGELFF. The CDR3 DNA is TGCGCCAGCAGCCACGCTCCGGCCGGGACAGGGAGCCTCGGCGGGGAGCTGTTTTTT.

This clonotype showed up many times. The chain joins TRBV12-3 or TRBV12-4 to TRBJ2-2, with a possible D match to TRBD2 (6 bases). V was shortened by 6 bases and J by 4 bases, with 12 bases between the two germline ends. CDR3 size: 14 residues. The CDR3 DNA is TGTGCCAGCAGACCCGGGACTCGCACCGGGGAGCTGTTTTTT. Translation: CASRPGTRTGELFF.

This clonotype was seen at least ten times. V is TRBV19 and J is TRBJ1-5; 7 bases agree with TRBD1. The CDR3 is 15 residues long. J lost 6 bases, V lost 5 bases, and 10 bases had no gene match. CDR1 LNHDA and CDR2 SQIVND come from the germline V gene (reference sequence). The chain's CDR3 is CASSLGQGGAQPQHF. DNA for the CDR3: TGTGCCAGTAGTTTGGGGCAGGGGGGGGCTCAGCCCCAGCATTTT.